The clone carrying this T cell receptor beta chain was observed a few times. The data were produced by immunoSEQ multiplex PCR, yet TCRdb's version contains in-frame clones alone and is incomplete. The data contain about 230,000 clones, 65% to 85% of them singletons. This sample was taken from a study of blood T cell repertoires in COVID-19. This clonotype was obtained from a woman over 75 with acute or convalescent COVID-19. Sequenced sample: peripheral blood.

CDR3 sequence: CASSYSWTGKETQYF. The CDR3 DNA is TGTGCCAGCAGTTACTCTTGGACAGGGAAAGAGACCCAGTACTTC. The chain is built from TRBV6-5 and TRBJ2-5; TRBD1 aligns across 8 bases. This CDR3 is 15 amino acids long. V lost 0 bases to trimming and J lost 3 bases; unmatched junction nucleotides: 3. CDR1 MNHEY and CDR2 SVGAGI come from the germline V gene.